Following are 17 T cell receptor beta chains from one sample sequenced in a study of blood T cell repertoires in COVID-19 (dated by TCRdb to 2019 to 2021). The library was prepared using the immunoSEQ multiplex PCR assay. As stored in TCRdb, this immuneACCESS dataset retains in-frame rearrangements with V and J assigned. A fraction of the clones does not appear; measured against another copy, unresolved V genes explain less than half of the discrepancy, and the remainder lacks a known reason. This sample lists about 270,000 clones; 85% to 90% were detected once. The ten biggest clones cover over 2% of the sample. Material for sequencing was PBMCs or T cells enriched from blood (not recorded which). The receptor set was obtained from a woman aged 18-29 years who had recovered from COVID-19.

This chain uses TRBV7-6 with TRBJ1-4; D is undetermined. V was pared by 1 base and J by 3 bases, with 12 bases between. Looked up from germline, CDR1 is SGHVS and CDR2 is FNYEAQ. CDR3 length: 16 amino acids. CDR3 nucleotide sequence: TGTGCCAGCAGCTTAGACACGCTCTCCTCTAATGAAAAACTGTTTTTT. Protein sequence: CASSLDTLSSNEKLFF.

This clone was counted once. This sequence joins TRBV28 and TRBJ1-2; D unresolved. Germline values: CDR1 MDHEN, CDR2 SYDVKM. The V end lost 4 bases, the J end lost 8 bases, and 17 bases lay between the germline ends. The CDR3 has 14 residues. This CDR3 is CASSSVVGVGGYTF. The CDR3 DNA is TGTGCCAGCAGTTCGGTTGTCGGGGTCGGGGGCTACACCTTC.

V gene TRBV5-4 combines with J gene TRBJ2-7, with 8 nucleotides matching TRBD1. The trim removed 4 bases at V and 1 base at J, leaving 7 bases unmatched. CDR3 length: 15 residues. CDR1 and CDR2 (germline): SGHNT, YYREEE (reference sequence). This CDR3 reads CASSHRTGKSYEQYF. Written as DNA, the CDR3 is TGTGCCAGCAGCCACCGGACAGGGAAATCCTACGAGCAGTACTTC.

This sequence joins TRBV3-1 (or the pseudogene TRBV3-2) and TRBJ1-5; D is unresolved. CDR1 is LGHDT and CDR2 is YNNKEL in the germline V gene (reference sequence). Trimming took off 1 base at V and 2 bases at J, with 9 bases between the two ends. CDR3 size: 15 residues. Written as DNA, the CDR3 is TGTGCCAGCAGCCAAGGAGGGTTAGGCAATCAGCCCCAGCATTTT. The encoded protein is CASSQGGLGNQPQHF.

V usage is TRBV25-1 and J usage is TRBJ2-5; D may be TRBD2 (5 bases). The CDR3 spans 16 residues. CDR1 is MGHDK, CDR2 SYGVNS, per germline. V lost 0 bases and J lost 4, with 15 bases in between. CDR3 sequence (DNA): TGTGCCAGCAGTGAATATGGAGGAGCGCCTGGAGAGACCCAGTACTTC. It codes for CASSEYGGAPGETQYF.

The rearrangement links TRBV7-9 to TRBJ1-1; D is unresolved. The CDR3 length is 15 residues. Trimming took off 3 bases at V and 1 base at J, with 12 bases between the two ends. Per the germline V gene, CDR1 is SEHNR and CDR2 is FQNEAQ (reference sequence). CDR3 in amino acids: CASSFFRLGNTEAFF. The CDR3 DNA reads as TGTGCCAGCAGCTTCTTCCGTCTCGGGAACACTGAAGCTTTCTTT.

This chain links TRBV9 with TRBJ2-7; D possibly corresponds to TRBD2 (5 bases). The CDR3 has 15 residues. CDR1 is SGDLS, CDR2 YYNGEE, per germline. Trimming left V 3 bases short and J 2 bases short, with 15 bases between. DNA of the CDR3: TGTGCCAGCAGCGCGGTGGGAGAGCACACCTACGAGCAGTACTTC. Its translation: CASSAVGEHTYEQYF.

This chain uses TRBV27 with TRBJ1-1; D possibly corresponds to TRBD1 (5 bases). V shed 2 bases and J shed 4 bases, with 11 bases lying between them. This CDR3 has 14 amino acids. The germline V gene has CDR1 MNHEY and CDR2 SMNVEV (reference sequence). The CDR3 reads CASSLLDTGTEAFF. In nucleotides, the CDR3 is TGTGCCAGCAGTTTACTGGACACAGGCACTGAAGCTTTCTTT.

The chain uses TRBV15 and TRBJ2-2; 11 positions agree with TRBD2. V shed 3 bases, J shed 5 bases, and the junction held 5 bases outside the gene matches. This CDR3 spans 16 amino acids. The germline CDR1 and CDR2 sequences are LNHNV and YYDKDF (reference sequence). The CDR3: CATSSVAGGPTGELFF. CDR3 DNA sequence: TGTGCCACCAGCAGCGTAGCGGGGGGGCCTACCGGGGAGCTGTTTTTT. Combining the CDR3 with reference TRBV15 and TRBJ2-2 gives the whole variable domain DAMVIQNPRYQVTQFGKPVTLSCSQTLNHNVMYWYQQKSSQAPKLLFHYYDKDFNNEADTPDNFQSRRPNTSFCFLDIRSPGLGDTAMYLCATSSVAGGPTGELFFGEGSRLTVL.

The chain is built from TRBV6-5 and TRBJ2-1, with D possibly TRBD1 on 6 matching bases. Trimming left V 0 bases short and J 2 bases short, with 11 bases between. The CDR3 is 16 residues long. CDR1 MNHEY and CDR2 SVGAGI come from the germline V gene. CDR3 loop: CASSYSRGRTYNEQFF. CDR3 nucleotide sequence: TGTGCCAGCAGTTACTCGAGGGGGAGAACCTACAATGAGCAGTTCTTC.

This chain uses TRBV5-1 with TRBJ2-1, with D hard to call. Germline assignment: CDR1 SGHRS and CDR2 YFSETQ. The CDR3 loop spans 13 amino acids. Trimming took 1 base from V and 5 from J, leaving 7 bases between them. DNA of the CDR3: TGCGCCAGCAGCTTGATTCAGAACAATGAGCAGTTCTTC. Its protein is CASSLIQNNEQFF.

The rearrangement uses TRBV5-4 and TRBJ2-7, with TRBD1 matching 7 bases. Trimming removed 4 bases from V and 7 bases from J; junction bases left unmatched: 14. The CDR3 runs to 15 residues. Germline CDR1 is SGHNT and CDR2 is YYREEE (reference sequence). The CDR3 coding sequence is TGTGCCAGCAGCCCCACACAGGGGTTAGGGAGTGAGCAGTACTTC. Amino acids: CASSPTQGLGSEQYF.

This chain connects TRBV5-6 to TRBJ2-5; TRBD1 is a possible D gene (6 bases). Germline CDR1 SGHDT, CDR2 YYEEEE. The CDR3 totals 16 residues. V shed 1 base and J shed 3 bases, with 16 bases lying between them. This CDR3 is CASSLPPGEGEETQYF. For the CDR3, the DNA is TGTGCCAGCAGCTTGCCCCCTGGAGAGGGGGAAGAGACCCAGTACTTC.

The J gene is TRBJ1-6, the V gene TRBV10-3; 7 positions match TRBD1. Germline trimming cut 6 bases from V and 10 bases from J; bases unmatched to any gene: 9. This CDR3 contains 14 residues. Germline-derived CDR1 and CDR2 are ENHRY and SYGVKD. The CDR3: CAISLGQVSSPLHF. DNA of the CDR3: TGTGCCATCAGCCTAGGACAGGTCAGCTCACCCCTCCACTTT.

The rearrangement uses TRBV10-2 and TRBJ2-7, with 9 nucleotides matching TRBD2. The germline gives CDR1 WSHSY, CDR2 SAAADI. This CDR3 contains 15 residues. V lost 7 bases to trimming and J lost 1 base; unmatched junction nucleotides: 8. The CDR3 sequence: CASNDRAGGSYEQYF. In nucleotides, the CDR3 is TGCGCCAGCAACGATCGAGCGGGGGGATCCTACGAGCAGTACTTC.

The V call is TRBV5-4, the J call TRBJ2-3, with 10 bases that match TRBD2. The germline gives CDR1 SGHNT, CDR2 YYREEE (reference sequence). This CDR3 is 16 amino acids long. The junction had 9 bases not matched to a gene; V was cut back by 4 bases and J by 4 bases. CDR3 bases: TGTGCCAGCAGCCATCGGACTAGCGGAGACTCAGATACGCAGTATTTT. This translates into CASSHRTSGDSDTQYF. The whole variable domain, filled in from reference TRBV5-4 and TRBJ2-3, reads ETGVTQSPTHLIKTRGQQVTLRCSSQSGHNTVSWYQQALGQGPQFIFQYYREEENGRGNFPPRFSGLQFPNYSSELNVNALELDDSALYLCASSHRTSGDSDTQYFGPGTRLTVL.

This chain joins TRBV25-1 and TRBJ1-1; the D gene is possibly TRBD1 (5 bases). Trimming took off 1 base at V and 5 bases at J, with 11 bases between the two ends. This CDR3 spans 14 amino acids. Per the germline V gene, CDR1 is MGHDK and CDR2 is SYGVNS. The chain's CDR3 is CASSESGGRTEAFF. The DNA for the CDR3 is TGTGCCAGCAGTGAATCGGGGGGTCGGACTGAAGCTTTCTTT.